Following are 23 T cell receptor beta chains from one sample sequenced in a study of control samples from healthy donors and cancer patients. Assay used: immunoSEQ multiplex PCR; TCRdb lists only in-frame clones, some missing. The sample has fewer than 200,000 clones; more than 80% are singletons. Sequences were obtained from blood. The receptors here all came from a man aged 25-40 years in good health.

The gene calls are TRBV7-2 and TRBJ2-5, with D perhaps given as TRBD1 or TRBD2 (5 bases each). The CDR3 extends over 15 amino acids. V shed 6 bases and J shed 2 bases, with 16 bases lying between them. Per germline, CDR1 SGHTA and CDR2 FQGNSA. CDR3 in amino acids: CASSRTGTRQETQYF. For the CDR3, the DNA is TGTGCCAGCAGTCGGACCGGGACCCGACAAGAGACCCAGTACTTC.

This clone was picked up one time. This chain joins TRBV2 and TRBJ1-2; D remains ambiguous. V was shortened by 9 bases and J by 3 bases, with 11 bases between the two germline ends. The CDR3 has 12 amino acids. Germline values: CDR1 SNHLY, CDR2 FYNNEI. This CDR3 reads CAREGSYYGYTF. In nucleotides, the CDR3 is TGTGCCAGGGAAGGGTCCTACTATGGCTACACCTTC.

V usage is TRBV27 and J usage is TRBJ2-7; D is undetermined. Germline V gene lookup returns CDR1 MNHEY and CDR2 SMNVEV (reference sequence). The CDR3 is 12 amino acids. V was pared by 8 bases and J by 0 bases, with 8 bases between. The CDR3 is CASGPSSYEQYF. CDR3 in DNA: TGTGCCAGCGGCCCGAGCTCCTACGAGCAGTACTTC.

This sequence joins TRBV9 and TRBJ2-1; a weak D match, TRBD2 (6 bases). Germline V CDR1 and CDR2: SGDLS, YYNGEE. The CDR3 contains 17 residues. V was trimmed by 4 bases and J by 2 bases, leaving 19 bases between them. The CDR3 DNA is TGTGCCAGCAGCTCCAGCTTGGCGGGGTCGACCTACAATGAGCAGTTCTTC. Translating gives CASSSSLAGSTYNEQFF.

This clone occurred once. The gene calls are TRBV7-3 and TRBJ1-2; D is perhaps TRBD1 (5 bases). The V gene's germline CDR1 is SGHTA and CDR2 FQGTGA. The CDR3 has 17 amino acids. Trimming shortened V by 0 bases and J by 2 bases, and 16 bases separated the two germline ends. The CDR3 sequence: CASSLTGGTSKNYGYTF. CDR3 in DNA: TGTGCCAGCAGCTTAACTGGGGGGACCTCGAAAAACTATGGCTACACCTTC.

The CDR3 is CASSENLGEQYF. DNA of the CDR3: TGCGCCAGCAGTGAGAATTTAGGGGAGCAGTACTTC. The chain is built from TRBV10-2 and TRBJ2-7; D gene ambiguous. The CDR3 contains 12 residues. Germline V gene data show CDR1 as WSHSY and CDR2 as SAAADI. Trimming cost V 2 bases and J 7 bases, with 9 bases left between them.

The V and J genes are TRBV19 and TRBJ2-1; D possibly corresponds to TRBD1 (6 bases). Germline V lookup: CDR1 LNHDA, CDR2 SQIVND (reference sequence). The CDR3 sequence is 13 residues long. Trimming cost V 7 bases and J 8 bases, with 15 bases left between them. CDR3 DNA: TGTGCCAGTATACGGCAGGGGAATGATGAGCAGTTCTTC. Its protein product is CASIRQGNDEQFF.

The chain combines TRBV2 with TRBJ1-3; D is unclear. The ends were cut back, 2 bases at V and 0 bases at J, with 11 bases in the middle. The CDR3 has 16 amino acids. The germline V gene encodes CDR1 SNHLY and CDR2 FYNNEI. Here the CDR3 reads CASSESARYSGNTIYF. DNA of the CDR3: TGTGCCAGCAGTGAATCTGCCAGGTACTCTGGAAACACCATATATTTT.

The rearrangement links TRBV5-6 to TRBJ2-4; TRBD2 agrees at 9 bases. With 2 bases clipped from V and 4 bases from J, the junction kept 4 bases outside the gene matches. The germline CDR1 and CDR2 sequences are SGHDT and YYEEEE. The CDR3 extends over 15 amino acids. In DNA, the CDR3 is TGTGCCAGCAGCTTTCTCAGCGGGGGGAAAAACATTCAGTACTTC. Its protein product is CASSFLSGGKNIQYF.

V and J are TRBV5-4 and TRBJ1-2, with 7 bases lining up with TRBD1. The germline gives CDR1 SGHNT, CDR2 YYREEE (reference sequence). With V trimmed by 0 bases and J by 4 bases, 3 bases remained unmatched. The CDR3 sequence is 14 residues long. The DNA for the CDR3 is TGTGCCAGCAGCTTGGACAGGGGAGGCTATGGCTACACCTTC. Encoded protein: CASSLDRGGYGYTF.

In regard to this clone: This specimen includes other DNA sequences encoding the same CDR3. The chain links TRBV29-1 to TRBJ1-1, with 7 bases aligning to TRBD1. CDR1 and CDR2 (germline): SQVTM, ANQGSEA. This CDR3 is built from 12 residues. V lost 6 bases, J lost 1 base, and 2 bases stayed unmatched. CDR3 loop: CSVYRGNTEAFF. The CDR3 nucleotides are TGCAGCGTCTACAGGGGGAACACTGAAGCTTTCTTT.

For this clone: Germline is not matched at one junction end, which may reflect a read error. The chain links TRBV5-1 to TRBJ2-7; 13 nucleotides line up with TRBD2. Per the germline V gene, CDR1 is SGHRS and CDR2 is YFSETQ. The length of the CDR3 is 18 residues. This CDR3 reads CASSLGTSGRLGLEEQNF. As DNA, the CDR3 is TGCGCCAGCAGCTTGGGGACTAGCGGGAGACTTGGGCTTGAAGAGCAGAACTTC. Combining the CDR3 with reference TRBV5-1 and TRBJ2-7 gives the whole variable domain KAGVTQTPRYLIKTRGQQVTLSCSPISGHRSVSWYQQTPGQGLQFLFEYFSETQRNKGNFPGRFSGRQFSNSRSEMNVSTLELGDSALYLCASSLGTSGRLGLEEQNFGPGTRLTVT.

This rearrangement joins TRBV9 to TRBJ1-4; tentatively, D is TRBD1 (5 bases). With 4 bases removed from V and 0 bases from J, the gap between germline ends came to 10 bases. CDR1 and CDR2 from the germline V gene are SGDLS and YYNGEE. The CDR3 runs 15 residues. The DNA for the CDR3 is TGTGCCAGCAGCTCCCGGGGGGCAACTAATGAAAAACTGTTTTTT. This gives the protein CASSSRGATNEKLFF. Combining the CDR3 with reference TRBV9 and TRBJ1-4 gives the whole variable domain DSGVTQTPKHLITATGQRVTLRCSPRSGDLSVYWYQQSLDQGLQFLIQYYNGEERAKGNILERFSAQQFPDLHSELNLSSLELGDSALYFCASSSRGATNEKLFFGSGTQLSVL.

This sequence joins TRBV19 and TRBJ1-6, with 7 bases lining up with TRBD1. The germline V gene has CDR1 LNHDA and CDR2 SQIVND (reference sequence). The V segment lost 8 bases and the J segment 0 bases; nucleotides outside the gene matches: 10. The CDR3 length is 17 residues. This CDR3 is CASADRNSGSYNSPLHF. In nucleotides, the CDR3 is TGTGCCAGTGCGGACAGGAATTCAGGCTCCTATAATTCACCCCTCCACTTT. Full variable domain (remainder filled in from reference TRBV19 and TRBJ1-6): DGGITQSPKYLFRKEGQNVTLSCEQNLNHDAMYWYRQDPGQGLRLIYYSQIVNDFQKGDIAEGYSVSREKKESFPLTVTSAQKNPTAFYLCASADRNSGSYNSPLHFGNGTRLTVT.

The chain recombines TRBV10-3 with TRBJ1-2; perhaps TRBD1 as D (5 bases). The CDR3 consists of 14 residues. Trimming removed 3 bases from V and 8 bases from J, with 16 bases in between. Germline V lookup: CDR1 ENHRY, CDR2 SYGVKD. The CDR3 region is CAISDGEGRVGYTF. The CDR3 DNA sequence: TGTGCCATCAGTGATGGGGAGGGGAGGGTAGGCTACACCTTC.

The rearrangement joins TRBV9 to TRBJ2-7; 9 bases are shared with TRBD1. The length of the CDR3 is 15 residues. Trimming at V came to 0 bases and at J to 6 bases, leaving 7 bases not matched to a gene. In germline, CDR1 is SGDLS, CDR2 YYNGEE. The CDR3 sequence is CASSVDGTGRSEQYF. CDR3 nucleotide sequence: TGTGCCAGCAGCGTAGACGGGACAGGGAGGTCCGAGCAGTACTTC.

J is TRBJ2-1 and V is TRBV4-1, with D possibly TRBD1 on 6 matching bases. Trimming cost V 1 base and J 3 bases, with 16 bases left between them. This CDR3 is 17 amino acids long. Germline loops: CDR1 MGHRA, CDR2 YSYEKL. For the CDR3, the DNA is TGCGCCAGCAGCCAAGGGAGGAGGACAGTGGGCTACAATGAGCAGTTCTTC. The encoded protein is CASSQGRRTVGYNEQFF.

CDR3 sequence reads: CASSPRTIKEETQYF. CDR3 sequence (DNA): TGTGCCAGCAGCCCCCGTACCATAAAGGAAGAGACCCAGTACTTC. The chain recombines TRBV11-2 with TRBJ2-5; D remains unclear. V was pared by 5 bases and J by 3 bases, with 16 bases between. The CDR3 has 15 residues. Looked up from germline, CDR1 is SGHAT and CDR2 is FQNNGV.

The chain has TRBV28 and TRBJ2-7; 7 nucleotides align to TRBD1. The germline CDR1 and CDR2 sequences are MDHEN and SYDVKM. This CDR3 is 14 amino acids long. The V gene end was trimmed by 10 bases and the J gene end by 0 bases; junction bases not matched to a gene: 9. Here the CDR3 DNA reads TGTGCCACCCAAGAACAGGGGAGCTCCTACGAGCAGTACTTC. Protein sequence: CATQEQGSSYEQYF.

As DNA, the CDR3 is TGTGCCACCAGTGACCTAGACAGATCCGCTGAAGCTTTCTTT. It codes for CATSDLDRSAEAFF. This sequence joins TRBV24-1 and TRBJ1-1; D possibly corresponds to TRBD1 (5 bases). The CDR3 sequence is 14 residues long. The germline gives CDR1 KGHDR, CDR2 SFDVKD. Trimming removed 4 bases at V and 6 bases at J, with 14 bases between.

This chain uses TRBV15 with TRBJ2-5, with 9 nucleotides matching TRBD2. V gave up 4 bases and J gave up 3 bases; unmatched junction bases: 6. Germline CDR1 is LNHNV and CDR2 is YYDKDF (reference sequence). The CDR3 runs to 15 residues. The CDR3 DNA sequence: TGTGCCACCAGCACCCAAGCGGGGGGAAAAGAGACCCAGTACTTC. Translated, it gives CATSTQAGGKETQYF.

On this clone: The same CDR3 is also encoded by other DNA sequences in this sample. The CDR3 spells CASSLTAEAFF. The CDR3 DNA reads TGTGCCAGCAGTTTAACCGCTGAAGCTTTCTTT. The rearrangement joins TRBV12-3 or TRBV12-4 to TRBJ1-1; D not resolved. With 2 bases removed from V and 6 bases from J, the gap between germline ends came to 4 bases. This CDR3 is built from 11 residues.

This chain uses TRBV10-3 with TRBJ1-2; 7 nucleotides align to TRBD1. The ends lost 2 bases at V and 4 bases at J; junction bases unmatched: 1. Per the germline V gene, CDR1 is ENHRY and CDR2 is SYGVKD. This CDR3 has 13 amino acids. CDR3 nucleotides: TGTGCCATCAGTGAGGGGACAGTCTATGGCTACACCTTC. It translates to CAISEGTVYGYTF.